This TCR beta chain was identified in a study of early T cells in non-severe SARS-CoV-2 infection. Across the study: RNA in bulk from unsorted whole blood was sequenced, and chains were unpaired.

TCRdb fed the 5' RACE reads into MiXCR, producing one record per CDR3 protein. The table includes roughly 66,000 distinct CDR3 sequences, roughly 10% detected once. CDR3 length: 17 amino acids. Unmatched junction bases numbered 9, after V lost 7 bases and J lost 2 bases. Germline loops: CDR1 MNHNS, CDR2 SASEGT. The V call is TRBV6-1, the J call TRBJ2-1; 12 bases fit TRBD2. The TCR was taken from an adult who was a healthcare worker with PCR-confirmed SARS-CoV-2 infection or an uninfected control (not recorded which). Sequenced material: whole blood. The CDR3 protein is CASKGLAGGEPYNEQFF. The CDR3 DNA is TGTGCCAGCAAGGGTCTAGCGGGAGGGGAGCCCTACAATGAGCAGTTCTTC.